The 5 T cell receptor beta chains below come from one sample, sequenced in a study of a mutant IDH1 vaccine in newly diagnosed glioma. The antigens these receptors bind are not known. Time point here: week 47, end of study. Every vaccine dose comprised 300 ug of mutant IDH1 20-mer peptide plus topical imiquimod. Only in-frame clones appear in the TCRdb table, and some are missing; sequencing was by immunoSEQ multiplex PCR. The sample has 30,000 to 40,000 clones, about nine tenths seen once. The specimen was PBMCs, collected from a glioma patient whose treatment included an IDH1 peptide vaccine. The receptors originated from a middle-aged woman with glioma.

The J gene is TRBJ2-1, the V gene TRBV29-1, with TRBD1 identical over 7 bases. Germline CDR1 reads SQVTM; CDR2 reads ANQGSEA. This CDR3 is 12 amino acids long. Germline trimming cut 6 bases from V and 4 bases from J; bases unmatched to any gene: 3. The CDR3 spells CSVGTDYNEQFF. As DNA, the CDR3 is TGCAGCGTAGGGACAGATTACAATGAGCAGTTCTTC.

The chain is built from TRBV7-2 and TRBJ2-3; maybe TRBD2 (6 bases). Deletions cut 5 bases from V and 6 bases from J, with 12 bases between. Looked up from germline, CDR1 is SGHTA and CDR2 is FQGNSA. The CDR3 totals 13 residues. The CDR3 loop is CASSIGAGDTQYF. The CDR3 nucleotides are TGTGCCAGCAGCATAGGGGCGGGGGATACGCAGTATTTT.

The chain combines TRBV15 with TRBJ2-2; D is undetermined. V lost 3 bases, J lost 11 bases, and 16 bases lay in between. Germline-derived CDR1 and CDR2 are LNHNV and YYDKDF (reference sequence). This CDR3 is 14 amino acids long. CDR3 nucleotide sequence: TGTGCCACCAGCAGTGCCCCCCTTCACGCAGAGCTGTTTTTT. This gives the protein CATSSAPLHAELFF.

The V gene is TRBV10-2, the J gene TRBJ1-1; TRBD1 matches 8 bases. Germline values: CDR1 WSHSY, CDR2 SAAADI. The trim removed 2 bases at V and 7 bases at J, leaving 3 bases unmatched. The CDR3 totals 13 residues. CDR3 region: CASSEPGQGEAFF. The CDR3 DNA sequence: TGCGCCAGCAGTGAGCCAGGACAGGGTGAAGCTTTCTTT.

The chain combines TRBV4-2 with TRBJ1-1; possible D gene TRBD1, 5 bases. CDR1 and CDR2 from the germline V gene are LGHNA and YNFKEQ. V lost 0 bases and J 5 bases, leaving 10 bases between the germline ends. This CDR3 contains 14 residues. For the CDR3, the DNA is TGTGCCAGCAGCCAAGAGGGCCAGGGTACTGAAGCTTTCTTT. Protein sequence: CASSQEGQGTEAFF.